This T cell receptor beta chain stems from a study of cytomegalovirus exposure and HLA in healthy donors. This clone was counted once. After removal of 5 bases from V and 3 bases from J, the junction contained 12 bases not matched to a gene. The CDR3 length is 16 residues. The germline V gene encodes CDR1 MDHEN and CDR2 SYDVKM. PCR primers comprised 60 Vbeta and 13 Jbeta primers. The table came from immunoSEQ multiplex PCR; TCRdb's copy has only in-frame clones and leaves some out. The sample consists of some 150,000 clones, approximately 81% of them appearing once. The sequence was collected from a woman aged 18 to 35 in good health and CMV-seronegative. Specimen: PBMCs. This chain links TRBV28 with TRBJ2-7, with 8 bases identical to TRBD1. The CDR3 loop reads CASSQDRRTGNYEQYF. CDR3 bases: TGTGCCAGCAGTCAAGACCGCAGGACAGGGAACTACGAGCAGTACTTC. Full variable domain (remainder filled in from reference TRBV28 and TRBJ2-7): DVKVTQSSRYLVKRTGEKVFLECVQDMDHENMFWYRQDPGLGLRLIYFSYDVKMKEKGDIPEGYSVSREKKERFSLILESASTNQTSMYLCASSQDRRTGNYEQYFGPGTRLTVT.